Below, 14 T cell receptor beta chains from the same sample are listed, as sequenced in a study of beta chain features in type 1 diabetes. Of the isolated RNA, all was reverse transcribed, and so the sequenced material was expressed TCRB transcripts. Produced via immunoSEQ multiplex PCR; TCRdb's table is partial and in-frame only. The sample contains about 240,000 clones, 27% of which appear only once. The sequencing input was central memory CD4+ T cells from blood. These receptor sequences come from a man aged 25 to 45 in good health.

This clone came up a few times. The chain uses TRBV29-1 and TRBJ2-5; 7 bases are shared with TRBD1. The J call may be wrong; the DNA end is better matched by TRBJ2-7. The CDR3 totals 14 residues. The germline CDR1 and CDR2 sequences are SQVTM and ANQGSEA. The CDR3 protein is CSVSGQESSYEQYF. DNA of the CDR3: TGCAGCGTTTCCGGACAGGAGAGCTCCTACGAGCAGTACTTC.

This clone was seen only once. V gene TRBV5-1 combines with J gene TRBJ1-1; D might be TRBD1 (5 bases). Germline V gene data show CDR1 as SGHRS and CDR2 as YFSETQ. V was pared by 0 bases and J by 1 base, with 10 bases between. The CDR3 contains 15 residues. CDR3 protein: CASSLGRGENTEAFF. CDR3 bases: TGCGCCAGCAGCTTGGGTCGGGGCGAGAACACTGAAGCTTTCTTT.

With regard to this clone: At one end, the junction sequence differs from germline, possibly due to a read error. The chain combines TRBV25-1 with TRBJ2-1, with D hard to call. The germline gives CDR1 MGHDK, CDR2 SYGVNS. The CDR3 has 11 amino acids. The CDR3 loop reads CASSKYNEQFF. The CDR3 bases are TGTGCCAGCAGTAAATACAATGAGCAGTTCTTC.

The chain employs TRBV21-1 and TRBJ1-5. TRBV21-1 corresponds to a pseudogene. There are 11 residues in the CDR3. CDR3: CASSRLKPQHF. The DNA for the CDR3 is TGTGCCAGCAGCAGGTTGAAGCCCCAGCATTTT.

The chain employs TRBV29-1 and TRBJ1-1; D is undetermined. V lost 4 bases and J lost 1, with 7 bases in between. The CDR3 sequence is 12 residues long. In germline, CDR1 is SQVTM, CDR2 ANQGSEA. CDR3 sequence: CSVGTGNTEAFF. The CDR3 DNA reads TGCAGCGTTGGTACCGGGAACACTGAAGCTTTCTTT. Looking up the rest from reference TRBV29-1 and TRBJ1-1 gives the full variable domain: SAVISQKPSRDICQRGTSLTIQCQVDSQVTMMFWYRQQPGQSLTLIATANQGSEATYESGFVIDKFPISRPNLTFSTLTVSNMSPEDSSIYLCSVGTGNTEAFFGQGTRLTVV.

This clone was observed a few times. The chain combines TRBV19 with TRBJ2-3; TRBD1 aligns across 7 bases. The CDR3 consists of 16 residues. Germline CDR1 LNHDA, CDR2 SQIVND (reference sequence). V trimming: 4 bases; J trimming: 0 bases; junction bases outside the gene matches: 7. In DNA form, the CDR3 reads TGTGCCAGTAGTACCCGGACAGGCGCTAGCACAGATACGCAGTATTTT. Amino acid sequence: CASSTRTGASTDTQYF.

This clone was counted between two and nine times. The rearrangement joins TRBV11-3 to TRBJ2-1, with a possible D match to TRBD2 (5 bases). Germline V gene data show CDR1 as SGHNT and CDR2 as YENEEA. The CDR3 consists of 13 residues. V lost 1 base to trimming and J lost 10 bases, with 11 bases between them. DNA for the CDR3: TGTGCCAGCAGCTTAGGAGGGAGAAGGGAGCAGTTCTTC. As protein: CASSLGGRREQFF.

This clone has a handful of counts. V usage is TRBV7-9 and J usage is TRBJ2-4; 8 nucleotides line up with TRBD1. Germline V gene lookup returns CDR1 SEHNR and CDR2 FQNEAQ (reference sequence). V lost 0 bases, J lost 8 bases, and 6 bases stayed unmatched. CDR3 length: 15 residues. In DNA, the CDR3 is TGTGCCAGCAGCTTAGCGGGCCCACAGGGGGACATTCAGTACTTC. Its protein is CASSLAGPQGDIQYF.

This clone has a count of ten or more. The CDR3 coding sequence is TGTGCCAGCAGCAACAGTGGGGGCAATCAGCCCCAGCATTTT. Amino acid sequence: CASSNSGGNQPQHF. The genes are TRBV5-6 and TRBJ1-5, with D uncertain. This CDR3 region has 14 residues. V lost 4 bases, J lost 2 bases, and 10 bases lay in between. Germline V gene sequence: CDR1 SGHDT, CDR2 YYEEEE.

This clone was recorded only once. The V gene is TRBV29-1, the J gene TRBJ2-3, with a possible D match to TRBD1 (5 bases). Germline loops: CDR1 SQVTM, CDR2 ANQGSEA. The CDR3 has 13 residues. Trimming shortened V by 5 bases and J by 5 bases, and 14 bases separated the two germline ends. CDR3: CSVLSDRLDTQYF. The CDR3 DNA reads as TGCAGCGTTTTGTCCGACAGATTAGATACGCAGTATTTT.

This clone was recorded a few times. The V call is TRBV5-1, the J call TRBJ2-1; 8 nucleotides align to TRBD1. The CDR3 is made up of 15 amino acids. V was pared by 2 bases and J by 3 bases, with 4 bases of the junction left unmatched. The germline V gene has CDR1 SGHRS and CDR2 YFSETQ. The CDR3 nucleotides are TGCGCCAGCAGCTTTTCAGGGGGCGGCTACAATGAGCAGTTCTTC. Translated: CASSFSGGGYNEQFF. The full variable domain, with the rest looked up from reference TRBV5-1 and TRBJ2-1, is KAGVTQTPRYLIKTRGQQVTLSCSPISGHRSVSWYQQTPGQGLQFLFEYFSETQRNKGNFPGRFSGRQFSNSRSEMNVSTLELGDSALYLCASSFSGGGYNEQFFGPGTRLTVL.

The chain is built from TRBV13 and TRBJ2-3; 10 nucleotides line up with TRBD2. The V and J ends lost 4 bases and 7 bases, in that order; junction bases with no gene match: 11. CDR1 and CDR2 from the germline V gene are PRHDT and FYEKMQ (reference sequence). The CDR3 spans 16 residues. The DNA for the CDR3 is TGTGCCAGCAGCTCTAAGCGGGGGGGACCTGTTAATACGCAGTATTTT. Protein product: CASSSKRGGPVNTQYF. The full variable domain, with the rest looked up from reference TRBV13 and TRBJ2-3, is AAGVIQSPRHLIKEKRETATLKCYPIPRHDTVYWYQQGPGQDPQFLISFYEKMQSDKGSIPDRFSAQQFSDYHSELNMSSLELGDSALYFCASSSKRGGPVNTQYFGPGTRLTVL.

The sample holds a few counts of this clone. The genes are TRBV19 and TRBJ2-7; the match to TRBD1 covers 12 bases. V shed 4 bases, J shed 3 bases, and the junction held 4 bases outside the gene matches. CDR3 length: 15 residues. Germline V lookup: CDR1 LNHDA, CDR2 SQIVND (reference sequence). CDR3 sequence (DNA): TGTGCCAGTAGTAGCAGGGACAGGGGGCACTACGAGCAGTACTTC. Translating it yields CASSSRDRGHYEQYF.

This chain joins TRBV29-1 and TRBJ2-7; D is possibly TRBD1 or TRBD2 (6 bases each). CDR3 size: 13 residues. CDR1 SQVTM and CDR2 ANQGSEA come from the germline V gene. CDR3 bases: TGCGGGGGGCCAAAACCTAACATCTACGAGCAGTACTTC. Its translation: CGGPKPNIYEQYF.